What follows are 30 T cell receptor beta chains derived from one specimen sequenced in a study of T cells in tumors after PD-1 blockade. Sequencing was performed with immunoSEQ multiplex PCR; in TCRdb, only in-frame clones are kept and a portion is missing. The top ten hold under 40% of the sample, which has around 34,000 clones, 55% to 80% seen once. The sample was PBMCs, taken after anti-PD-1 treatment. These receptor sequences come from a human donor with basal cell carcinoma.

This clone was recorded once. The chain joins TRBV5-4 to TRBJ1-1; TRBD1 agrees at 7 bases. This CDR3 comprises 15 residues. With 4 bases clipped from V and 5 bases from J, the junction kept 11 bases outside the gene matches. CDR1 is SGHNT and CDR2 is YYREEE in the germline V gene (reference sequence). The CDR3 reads CASSQQRGGRTEAFF. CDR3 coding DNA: TGTGCCAGCAGCCAACAACGAGGGGGCAGGACTGAAGCTTTCTTT. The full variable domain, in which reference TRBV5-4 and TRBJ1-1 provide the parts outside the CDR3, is ETGVTQSPTHLIKTRGQQVTLRCSSQSGHNTVSWYQQALGQGPQFIFQYYREEENGRGNFPPRFSGLQFPNYSSELNVNALELDDSALYLCASSQQRGGRTEAFFGQGTRLTVV.

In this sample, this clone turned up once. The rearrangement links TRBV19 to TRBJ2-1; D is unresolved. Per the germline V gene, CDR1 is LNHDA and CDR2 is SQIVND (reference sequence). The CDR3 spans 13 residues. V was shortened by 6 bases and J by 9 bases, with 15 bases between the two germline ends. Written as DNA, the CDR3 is TGTGCCAGTAGCCCCACGGCCGGTGGTGAGCAGTTCTTC. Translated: CASSPTAGGEQFF.

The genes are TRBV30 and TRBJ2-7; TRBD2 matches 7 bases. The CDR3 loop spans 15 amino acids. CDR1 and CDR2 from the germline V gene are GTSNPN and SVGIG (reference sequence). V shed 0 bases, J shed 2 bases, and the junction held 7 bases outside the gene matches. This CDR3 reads CAWSVGEGPAYEQYF. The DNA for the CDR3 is TGTGCCTGGAGTGTGGGGGAGGGGCCTGCCTACGAGCAGTACTTC.

CDR3 DNA sequence: TGTGCCAGCAGCCAAGTCGCCGGGACCGCTGAGGGCACTAATGAAAAACTGTTTTTT. The encoded protein is CASSQVAGTAEGTNEKLFF. The chain couples TRBV4-2 to TRBJ1-4, with a possible D match to TRBD1 (5 bases). V lost 1 base, J lost 2 bases, and 20 bases lay in between. CDR1 is LGHNA, CDR2 YNFKEQ, per germline. The length of the CDR3 is 19 residues.

As DNA, the CDR3 is TGTGCTAGTGGTTTTGGGACAGGATCATTCGAGCAGTACTTC. This sequence encodes CASGFGTGSFEQYF. This rearrangement joins TRBV12-5 to TRBJ2-7; TRBD1 matches 8 bases. This CDR3 spans 14 amino acids. V lost 3 bases to trimming and J lost 6 bases; unmatched junction nucleotides: 7. The germline CDR1 and CDR2 sequences are LGHNT and FRNRAP. Drawing the rest from reference TRBV12-5 and TRBJ2-7, the complete variable domain is DARVTQTPRHKVTEMGQEVTMRCQPILGHNTVFWYRQTMMQGLELLAYFRNRAPLDDSGMPKDRFSAEMPDATLATLKIQPSEPRDSAVYFCASGFGTGSFEQYFGPGTRLTVT.

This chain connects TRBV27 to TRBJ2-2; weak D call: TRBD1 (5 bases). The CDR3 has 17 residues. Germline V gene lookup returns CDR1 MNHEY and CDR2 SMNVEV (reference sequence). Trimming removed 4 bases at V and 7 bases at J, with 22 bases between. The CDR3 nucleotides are TGTGCCAGCAGTTCTAAGAAGGGGCCTACCATTCACGGGGAGCTGTTTTTT. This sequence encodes CASSSKKGPTIHGELFF.

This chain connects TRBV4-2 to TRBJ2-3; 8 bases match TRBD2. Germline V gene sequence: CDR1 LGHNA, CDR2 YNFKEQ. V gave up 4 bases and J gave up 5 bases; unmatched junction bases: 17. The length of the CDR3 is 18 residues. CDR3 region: CASSPQPGLARGEDTQYF. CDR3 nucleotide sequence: TGTGCCAGCAGCCCCCAACCCGGACTAGCCCGAGGGGAAGATACGCAGTATTTT.

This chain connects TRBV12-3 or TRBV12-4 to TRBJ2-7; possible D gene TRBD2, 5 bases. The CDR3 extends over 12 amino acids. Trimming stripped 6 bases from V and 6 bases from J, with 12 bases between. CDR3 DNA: TGTGCCAGCAGACTCGGACTTTTCGAGCAGTACTTC. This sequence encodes CASRLGLFEQYF.

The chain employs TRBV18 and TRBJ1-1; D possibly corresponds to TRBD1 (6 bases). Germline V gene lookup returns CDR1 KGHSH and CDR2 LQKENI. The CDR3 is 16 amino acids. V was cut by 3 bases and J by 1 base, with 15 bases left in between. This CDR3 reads CASSPSTLGANTEAFF. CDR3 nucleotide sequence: TGTGCCAGCTCACCCTCCACCCTGGGGGCGAACACTGAAGCTTTCTTT.

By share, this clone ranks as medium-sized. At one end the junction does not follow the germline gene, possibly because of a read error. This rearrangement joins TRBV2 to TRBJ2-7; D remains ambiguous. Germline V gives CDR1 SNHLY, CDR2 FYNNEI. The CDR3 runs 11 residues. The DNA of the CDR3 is TGTGCCAGCAGTGAAGGGTCGACGAACCACTTC. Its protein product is CASSEGSTNHF.

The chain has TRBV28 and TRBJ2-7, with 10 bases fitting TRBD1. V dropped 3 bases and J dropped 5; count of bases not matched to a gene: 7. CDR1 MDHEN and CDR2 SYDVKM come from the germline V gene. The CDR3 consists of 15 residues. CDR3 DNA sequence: TGTGCCAGCAGTTTTCCCTCGACAGGGGGCCACGAGCAGTACTTC. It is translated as CASSFPSTGGHEQYF.

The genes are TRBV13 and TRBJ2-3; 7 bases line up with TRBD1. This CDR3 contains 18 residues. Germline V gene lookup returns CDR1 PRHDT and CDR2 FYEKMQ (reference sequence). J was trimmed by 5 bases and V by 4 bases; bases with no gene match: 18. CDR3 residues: CASSYPPGTAGELDTQYF. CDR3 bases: TGTGCCAGCAGCTACCCCCCGGGGACAGCAGGGGAGTTAGATACGCAGTATTTT.

For the CDR3, the DNA is TGTGCCAGTAGTTCCCAACCCGGACAGGGAGGAGATACGCAGTATTTT. Translation: CASSSQPGQGGDTQYF. The chain is built from TRBV19 and TRBJ2-3; 8 positions agree with TRBD1. Looked up from germline, CDR1 is LNHDA and CDR2 is SQIVND (reference sequence). The CDR3 runs 16 residues. V lost 5 bases and J lost 5; bases outside the gene matches: 12.

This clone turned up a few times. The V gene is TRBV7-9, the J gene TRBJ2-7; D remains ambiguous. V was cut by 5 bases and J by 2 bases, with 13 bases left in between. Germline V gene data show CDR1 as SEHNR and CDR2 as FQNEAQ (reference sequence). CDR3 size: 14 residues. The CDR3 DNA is TGTGCCAGCAGCGTACCGGGTCTAGCCTACGAGCAGTACTTC. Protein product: CASSVPGLAYEQYF.

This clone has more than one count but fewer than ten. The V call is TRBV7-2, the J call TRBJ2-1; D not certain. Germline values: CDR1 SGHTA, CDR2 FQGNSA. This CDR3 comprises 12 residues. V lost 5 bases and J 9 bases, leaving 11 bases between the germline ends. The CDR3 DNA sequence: TGTGCCAGCAGCCCCCCGTCTCGTGAGCAGTTCTTC. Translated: CASSPPSREQFF.

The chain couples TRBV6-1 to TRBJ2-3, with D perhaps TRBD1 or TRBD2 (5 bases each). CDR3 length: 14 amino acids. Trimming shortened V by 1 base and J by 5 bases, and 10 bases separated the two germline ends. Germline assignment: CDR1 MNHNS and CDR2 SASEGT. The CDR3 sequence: CASSEERGRDTQYF. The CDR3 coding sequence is TGTGCCAGCAGTGAAGAGAGGGGAAGAGATACGCAGTATTTT.

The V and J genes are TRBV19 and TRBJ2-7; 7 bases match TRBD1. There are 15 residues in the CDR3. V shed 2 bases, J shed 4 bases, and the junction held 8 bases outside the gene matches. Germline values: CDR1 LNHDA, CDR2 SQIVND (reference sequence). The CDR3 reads CASSILQGSGYEQYF. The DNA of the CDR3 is TGTGCCAGTAGTATACTACAGGGGTCCGGATACGAGCAGTACTTC.

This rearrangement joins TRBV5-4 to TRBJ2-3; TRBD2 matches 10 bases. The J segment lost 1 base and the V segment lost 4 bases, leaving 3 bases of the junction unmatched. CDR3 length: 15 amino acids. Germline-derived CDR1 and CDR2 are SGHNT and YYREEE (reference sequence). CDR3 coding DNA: TGTGCCAGCAGCCTTAGCGGGGGGCGCACAGATACGCAGTATTTT. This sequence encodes CASSLSGGRTDTQYF.

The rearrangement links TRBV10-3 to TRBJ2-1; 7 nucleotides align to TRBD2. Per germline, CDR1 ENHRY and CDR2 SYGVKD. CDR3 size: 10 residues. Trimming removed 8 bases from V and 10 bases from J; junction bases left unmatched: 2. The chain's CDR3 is CAIGGSEQFF. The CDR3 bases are TGTGCCATCGGCGGGAGCGAGCAGTTCTTC.

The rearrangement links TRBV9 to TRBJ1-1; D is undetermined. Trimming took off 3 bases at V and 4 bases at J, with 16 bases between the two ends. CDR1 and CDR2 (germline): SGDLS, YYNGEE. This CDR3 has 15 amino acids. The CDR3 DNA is TGTGCCAGCAGCGGTGGGCCCCCCGTGGGCACTGAAGCTTTCTTT. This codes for CASSGGPPVGTEAFF.

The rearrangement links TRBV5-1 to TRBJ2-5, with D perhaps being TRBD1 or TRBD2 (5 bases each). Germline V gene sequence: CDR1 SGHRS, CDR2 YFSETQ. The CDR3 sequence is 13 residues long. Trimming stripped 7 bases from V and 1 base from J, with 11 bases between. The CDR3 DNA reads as TGCGCCAGCTTCGAGGGGAGCCAAGAGACCCAGTACTTC. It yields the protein CASFEGSQETQYF.

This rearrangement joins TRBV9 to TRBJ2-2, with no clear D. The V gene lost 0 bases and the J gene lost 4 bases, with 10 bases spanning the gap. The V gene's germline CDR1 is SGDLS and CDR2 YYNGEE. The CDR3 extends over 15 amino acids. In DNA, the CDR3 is TGTGCCAGCAGCGTAGTGGGTTCATCCACCGGGGAGCTGTTTTTT. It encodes CASSVVGSSTGELFF.

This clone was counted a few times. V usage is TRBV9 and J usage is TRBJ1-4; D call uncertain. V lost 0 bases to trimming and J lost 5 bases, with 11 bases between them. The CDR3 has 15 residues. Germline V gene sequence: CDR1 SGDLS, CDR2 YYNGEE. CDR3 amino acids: CASSVGGRRNEKLFF. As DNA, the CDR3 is TGTGCCAGCAGCGTAGGTGGACGCCGAAATGAAAAACTGTTTTTT.

This CDR3 is CASRPGTSSEQFF. In nucleotides, the CDR3 is TGTGCCAGCAGGCCCGGGACTAGCTCTGAGCAGTTCTTC. The gene calls are TRBV5-8 and TRBJ2-1; 9 bases align to TRBD2. The CDR3 covers 13 residues. CDR1 SGHTS and CDR2 YDEGEE come from the germline V gene. V dropped 5 bases and J dropped 9; count of bases not matched to a gene: 6.

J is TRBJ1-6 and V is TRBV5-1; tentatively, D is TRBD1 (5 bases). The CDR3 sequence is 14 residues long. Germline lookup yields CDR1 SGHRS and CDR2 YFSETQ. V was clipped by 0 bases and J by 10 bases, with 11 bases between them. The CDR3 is CASSLGDFESPLHF. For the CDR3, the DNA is TGCGCCAGCAGCTTGGGGGACTTCGAATCACCCCTCCACTTT.

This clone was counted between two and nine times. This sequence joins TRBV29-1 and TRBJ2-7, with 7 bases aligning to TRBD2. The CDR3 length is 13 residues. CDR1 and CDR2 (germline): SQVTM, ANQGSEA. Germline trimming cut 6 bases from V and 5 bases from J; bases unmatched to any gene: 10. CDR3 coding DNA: TGCAGCGTCCGTCTAGCGGTGAGCCACGAGCAGTACTTC. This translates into CSVRLAVSHEQYF.

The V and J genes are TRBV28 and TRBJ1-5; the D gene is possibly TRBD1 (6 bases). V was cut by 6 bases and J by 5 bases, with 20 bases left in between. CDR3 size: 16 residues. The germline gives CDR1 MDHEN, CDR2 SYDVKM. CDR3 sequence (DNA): TGTGCCAGCAGCCCTAACATACAGGGCCGTGATCAGCCCCAGCATTTT. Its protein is CASSPNIQGRDQPQHF.

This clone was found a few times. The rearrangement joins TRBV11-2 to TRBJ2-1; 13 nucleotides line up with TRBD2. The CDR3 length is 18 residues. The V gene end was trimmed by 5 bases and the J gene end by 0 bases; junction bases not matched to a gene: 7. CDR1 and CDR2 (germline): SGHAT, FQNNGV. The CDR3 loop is CASSQLAGGPHSYNEQFF. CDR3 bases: TGTGCCAGCAGCCAACTAGCGGGGGGGCCCCACTCCTACAATGAGCAGTTCTTC.

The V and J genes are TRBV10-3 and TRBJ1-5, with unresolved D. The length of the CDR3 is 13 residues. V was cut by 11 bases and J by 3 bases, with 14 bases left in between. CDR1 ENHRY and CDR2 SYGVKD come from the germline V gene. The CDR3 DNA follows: TGTGCCTCCCGGGCAGTTTCCAATCAGCCCCAGCATTTT. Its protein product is CASRAVSNQPQHF.

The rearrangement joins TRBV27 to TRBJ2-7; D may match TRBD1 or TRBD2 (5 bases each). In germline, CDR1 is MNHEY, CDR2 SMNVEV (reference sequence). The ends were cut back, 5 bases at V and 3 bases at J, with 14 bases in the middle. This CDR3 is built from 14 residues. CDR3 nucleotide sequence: TGTGCCAGCAGTCTCGCAGGGACGGGCTACGAGCAGTACTTC. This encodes CASSLAGTGYEQYF.